The entry below gives a single T cell receptor (beta chain) sequence along with its context. The CDR3 contains 13 residues. With 2 bases removed from V and 13 bases from J, the gap between germline ends came to 15 bases. In germline, CDR1 is SGHVS, CDR2 FQNEAQ. This entry comes from a study of control samples from healthy donors and cancer patients. TCRdb's table, derived via immunoSEQ multiplex PCR, lists solely in-frame clones and lacks some. Of around 170,000 clones listed, about 90% are singletons. J is TRBJ2-4 and V is TRBV7-8, with D maybe TRBD1 (6 bases). This sequence was found in a woman aged 50 to 65 in good health. The sequenced sample consisted of blood. CDR3 sequence: CASSLMGAGSQYF. The CDR3 DNA follows: TGTGCCAGCAGCTTAATGGGGGCAGGGAGCCAGTACTTC.